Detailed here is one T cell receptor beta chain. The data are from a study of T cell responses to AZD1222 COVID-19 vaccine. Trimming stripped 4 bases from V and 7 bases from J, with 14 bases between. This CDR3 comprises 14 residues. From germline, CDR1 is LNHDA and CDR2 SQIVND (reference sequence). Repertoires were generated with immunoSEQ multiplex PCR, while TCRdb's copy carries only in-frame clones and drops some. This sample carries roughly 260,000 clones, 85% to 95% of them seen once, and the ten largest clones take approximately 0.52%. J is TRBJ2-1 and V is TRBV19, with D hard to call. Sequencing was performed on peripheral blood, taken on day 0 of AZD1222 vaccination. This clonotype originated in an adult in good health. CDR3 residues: CASSTTSKGNEQFF. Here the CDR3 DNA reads TGTGCCAGTAGTACCACGTCAAAAGGGAATGAGCAGTTCTTC.